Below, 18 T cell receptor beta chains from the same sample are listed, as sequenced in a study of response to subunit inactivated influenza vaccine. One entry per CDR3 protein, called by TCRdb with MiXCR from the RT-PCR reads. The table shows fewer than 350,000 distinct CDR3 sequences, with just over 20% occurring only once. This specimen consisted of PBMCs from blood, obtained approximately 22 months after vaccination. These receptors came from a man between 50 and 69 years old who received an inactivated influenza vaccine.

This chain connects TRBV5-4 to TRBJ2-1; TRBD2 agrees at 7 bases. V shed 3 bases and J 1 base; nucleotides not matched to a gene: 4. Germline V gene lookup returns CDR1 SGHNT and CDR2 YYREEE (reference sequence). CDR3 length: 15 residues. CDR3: CASSSPSGSYNEQFF. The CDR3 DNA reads TGTGCCAGCAGCTCCCCTAGCGGATCCTACAATGAGCAGTTCTTC. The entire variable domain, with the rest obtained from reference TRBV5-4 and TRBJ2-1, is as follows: ETGVTQSPTHLIKTRGQQVTLRCSSQSGHNTVSWYQQALGQGPQFIFQYYREEENGRGNFPPRFSGLQFPNYSSELNVNALELDDSALYLCASSSPSGSYNEQFFGPGTRLTVL.

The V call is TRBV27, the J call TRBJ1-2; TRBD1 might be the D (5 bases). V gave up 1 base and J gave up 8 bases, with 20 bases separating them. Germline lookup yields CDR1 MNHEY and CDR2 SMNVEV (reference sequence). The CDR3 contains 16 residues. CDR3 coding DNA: TGTGCCAGCAGTTTATTGGGTTCGGGGCCCCTACTGGGCTACACCTTC. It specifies CASSLLGSGPLLGYTF.

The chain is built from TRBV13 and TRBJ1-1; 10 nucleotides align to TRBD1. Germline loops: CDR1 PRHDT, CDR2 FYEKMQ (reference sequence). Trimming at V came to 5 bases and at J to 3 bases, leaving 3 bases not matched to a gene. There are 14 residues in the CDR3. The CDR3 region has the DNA TGTGCCAGCAGCAGGGACAGGGGTCACACTGAAGCTTTCTTT. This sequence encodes CASSRDRGHTEAFF.

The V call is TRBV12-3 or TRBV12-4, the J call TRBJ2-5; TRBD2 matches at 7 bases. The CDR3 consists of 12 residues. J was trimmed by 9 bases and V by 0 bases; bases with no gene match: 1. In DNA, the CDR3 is TGTGCCAGCAGTTTAGCCGCGGGAGCCCAGTACTTC. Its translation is CASSLAAGAQYF.

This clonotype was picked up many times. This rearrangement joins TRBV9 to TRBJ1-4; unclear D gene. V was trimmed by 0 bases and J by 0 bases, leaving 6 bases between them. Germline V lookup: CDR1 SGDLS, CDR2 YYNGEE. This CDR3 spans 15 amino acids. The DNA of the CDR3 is TGTGCCAGCAGCGTAGAAGCTGCAACTAATGAAAAACTGTTTTTT. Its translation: CASSVEAATNEKLFF.

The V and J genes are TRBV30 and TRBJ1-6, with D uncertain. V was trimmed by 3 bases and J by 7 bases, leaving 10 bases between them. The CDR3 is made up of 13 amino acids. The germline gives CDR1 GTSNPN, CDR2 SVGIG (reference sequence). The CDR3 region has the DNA TGTGCCTGGAGCACGGCAGTAAATTCACCCCTCCACTTT. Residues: CAWSTAVNSPLHF.

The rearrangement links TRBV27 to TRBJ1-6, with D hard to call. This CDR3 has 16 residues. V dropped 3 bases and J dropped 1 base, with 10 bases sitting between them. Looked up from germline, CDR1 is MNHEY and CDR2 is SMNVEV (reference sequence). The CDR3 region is CASSFLAGSYNSPLHF. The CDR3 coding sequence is TGTGCCAGCAGTTTCTTAGCGGGTTCCTATAATTCACCCCTCCACTTT.

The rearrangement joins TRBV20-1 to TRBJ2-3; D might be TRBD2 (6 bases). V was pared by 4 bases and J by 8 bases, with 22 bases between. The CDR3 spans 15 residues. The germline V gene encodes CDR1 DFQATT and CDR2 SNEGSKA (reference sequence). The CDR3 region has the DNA TGCAGTGCTAACCGGGACTCCCCGAGGGTGGGTACGCAGTATTTT. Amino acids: CSANRDSPRVGTQYF.

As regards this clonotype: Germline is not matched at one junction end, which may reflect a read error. This CDR3 reads CASRFGTGQALF. DNA for the CDR3: TGTGCCAGCAGGTTTGGGACAGGCCAAGCTTTATTT. V gene TRBV7-9 combines with J gene TRBJ1-1; 8 positions agree with TRBD1. Germline V gene lookup returns CDR1 SEHNR and CDR2 FQNEAQ (reference sequence). CDR3 length equals 12 residues.

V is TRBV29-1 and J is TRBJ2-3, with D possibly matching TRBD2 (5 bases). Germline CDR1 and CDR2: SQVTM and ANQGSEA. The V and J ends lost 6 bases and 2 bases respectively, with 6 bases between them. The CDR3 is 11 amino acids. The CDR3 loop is CSVDYTDTQYF. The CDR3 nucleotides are TGCAGCGTAGACTACACAGATACGCAGTATTTT.

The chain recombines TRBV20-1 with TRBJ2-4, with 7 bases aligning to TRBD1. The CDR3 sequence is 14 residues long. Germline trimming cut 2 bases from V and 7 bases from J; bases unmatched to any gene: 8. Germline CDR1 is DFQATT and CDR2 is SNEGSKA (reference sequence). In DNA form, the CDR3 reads TGCAGTGCTAGATGGGAACAGGGGATTAACATTCAGTACTTC. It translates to CSARWEQGINIQYF.

The CDR3: CASSPYRVSNTGELFF. The CDR3 bases are TGCGCCAGCAGCCCTTACAGGGTTTCGAACACCGGGGAGCTGTTTTTT. The chain combines TRBV5-1 with TRBJ2-2; the D gene is possibly TRBD1 (6 bases). Trimming cost V 4 bases and J 0 bases, with 13 bases left between them. CDR3 length: 16 amino acids. CDR1 is SGHRS, CDR2 YFSETQ, per germline.

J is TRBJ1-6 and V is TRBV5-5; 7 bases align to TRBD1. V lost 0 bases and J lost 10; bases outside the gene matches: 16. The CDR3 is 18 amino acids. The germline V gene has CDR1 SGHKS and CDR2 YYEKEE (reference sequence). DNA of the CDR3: TGTGCCAGCAGCTTGGACATGGGTGCGGGACAGAGCACATCACCCCTCCACTTT. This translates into CASSLDMGAGQSTSPLHF.

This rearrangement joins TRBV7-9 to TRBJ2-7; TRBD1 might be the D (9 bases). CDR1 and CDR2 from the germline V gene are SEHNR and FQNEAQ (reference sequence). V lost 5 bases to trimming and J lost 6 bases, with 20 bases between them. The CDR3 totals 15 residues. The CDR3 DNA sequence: TGTGCCAGCAGCCTTAGCGGGACAGGGAGCTCCGAGCAGTACTTC. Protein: CASSLSGTGSSEQYF.

For the CDR3, the DNA is TGTGCCAGCAAGGGGGCCTGGCATAATGAAAAACTGTTTTTT. Encoded protein: CASKGAWHNEKLFF. The chain combines TRBV6-2 or TRBV6-3 with TRBJ1-4, with 7 bases identical to TRBD1. V shed 7 bases, J shed 4 bases, and the junction held 6 bases outside the gene matches. Germline V gives CDR1 MNHEY, CDR2 SVGEGT. The CDR3 has 14 residues.

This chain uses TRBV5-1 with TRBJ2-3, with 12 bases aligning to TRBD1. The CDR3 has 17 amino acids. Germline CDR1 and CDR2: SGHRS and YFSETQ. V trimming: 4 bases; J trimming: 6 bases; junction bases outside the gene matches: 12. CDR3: CASSPPSGTGGEDTQYF. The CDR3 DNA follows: TGCGCCAGCAGCCCACCCTCCGGGACAGGGGGCGAGGATACGCAGTATTTT.

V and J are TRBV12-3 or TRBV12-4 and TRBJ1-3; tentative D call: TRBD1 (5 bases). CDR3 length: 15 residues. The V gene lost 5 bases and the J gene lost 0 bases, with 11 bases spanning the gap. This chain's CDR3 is CASSDSFISGNTIYF. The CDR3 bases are TGTGCCAGCAGTGACAGCTTCATCTCTGGAAACACCATATATTTT.

CDR3 nucleotides: TGCGCCAGCAGCCAAGAAGGCCTAGCGGGGAAAGGGACCCAGTACTTC. Its protein product is CASSQEGLAGKGTQYF. The chain has TRBV4-1 and TRBJ2-5, with TRBD2 identical over 9 bases. The CDR3 contains 16 residues. V was clipped by 0 bases and J by 7 bases; unmatched bases: 9. The germline gives CDR1 MGHRA, CDR2 YSYEKL.